These 8 T cell receptor beta chains share one sample of origin, sequenced in a study of blood T cells in healthy people across ages. The use of a sample-barcoded 5' primer and a J-beta primer mix characterized a second PCR of about 7 to 12 cycles. MiXCR, run by TCRdb on the 5' RACE reads, gives a single entry per CDR3 protein. The sample records approximately 1,100,000 distinct CDR3 sequences, roughly 45% being singletons. The material sequenced was blood. These receptors were obtained from a woman aged 55 to 70 in good health.

The chain has TRBV20-1 and TRBJ2-3; D assignment may be TRBD1 or TRBD2 (5 bases each). V shed 0 bases and J shed 0 bases, with 10 bases lying between them. Germline V lookup: CDR1 DFQATT, CDR2 SNEGSKA (reference sequence). The CDR3 has 15 residues. CDR3 protein: CSARDMGVSTDTQYF. DNA of the CDR3: TGCAGTGCTAGAGATATGGGGGTTAGCACAGATACGCAGTATTTT.

About this clonotype: At one end, the junction sequence differs from germline, possibly due to a read error. This sequence joins TRBV20-1 and TRBJ2-1; 14 bases are a match to TRBD2. This CDR3 contains 19 residues. Germline values: CDR1 DFQATT, CDR2 SNEGSKA (reference sequence). The CDR3, as DNA: TGTAGTGCTAGAGACTCCGGGACTAGCGGGAGAGAGGGCTACAATGAGCAGTTCTTC. Encoded protein: CSARDSGTSGREGYNEQFF.

The genes are TRBV20-1 and TRBJ1-5; maybe TRBD1 (5 bases). Trimming removed 0 bases at V and 6 bases at J, with 18 bases between. Germline values: CDR1 DFQATT, CDR2 SNEGSKA (reference sequence). This CDR3 is 16 amino acids long. The CDR3 spells CSARDLRGATGQPQHF. CDR3 nucleotides: TGCAGTGCTAGAGATCTTAGAGGGGCCACGGGTCAGCCCCAGCATTTT.

The CDR3 DNA reads as TGTGCCAGCAGACGAAAAAACACCGGGGAGCTGTTTTTT. It yields the protein CASRRKNTGELFF. This chain connects TRBV27 to TRBJ2-2; D gene unclear. Trimming pared 6 bases from V and 2 bases from J, leaving 7 bases between. The germline CDR1 and CDR2 sequences are MNHEY and SMNVEV (reference sequence). This CDR3 has 13 amino acids.

This chain connects TRBV6-2 or TRBV6-3 to TRBJ2-3; D is unclear. The CDR3 consists of 13 residues. Deletions cut 11 bases from V and 4 bases from J, with 16 bases between. Germline CDR1 MNHEY, CDR2 SVGEGT. CDR3 in DNA: TGTGCCGTGGGCGAGCCAGGCGCAGATACGCAGTATTTT. This encodes CAVGEPGADTQYF.

The chain joins TRBV24-1 to TRBJ1-2; unclear D gene. Deletions cut 3 bases from V and 1 base from J, with 8 bases between. The CDR3 extends over 14 amino acids. CDR1 is KGHDR, CDR2 SFDVKD, per germline. In DNA form, the CDR3 reads TGTGCCACCAGTGATCCCAATCGTAACTATGGCTACACCTTC. Protein product: CATSDPNRNYGYTF.

The chain carries TRBV30 and TRBJ1-1; D remains unclear. This CDR3 comprises 14 residues. The V and J ends lost 3 bases and 0 bases respectively, with 11 bases between them. Per germline, CDR1 GTSNPN and CDR2 SVGIG (reference sequence). CDR3 coding DNA: TGTGCCTGGAGCCGCCTGACAATGAACACTGAAGCTTTCTTT. Translating it yields CAWSRLTMNTEAFF.

The chain combines TRBV6-1 with TRBJ2-7, with a weak D call TRBD1 (6 bases). Per germline, CDR1 MNHNS and CDR2 SASEGT. The V end was cut by 1 base, the J end by 3 bases, with 13 bases between. This CDR3 region has 15 residues. This CDR3 reads CASSEGTADLYEQYF. CDR3 DNA sequence: TGTGCCAGCAGTGAAGGGACAGCTGACCTCTACGAGCAGTACTTC.